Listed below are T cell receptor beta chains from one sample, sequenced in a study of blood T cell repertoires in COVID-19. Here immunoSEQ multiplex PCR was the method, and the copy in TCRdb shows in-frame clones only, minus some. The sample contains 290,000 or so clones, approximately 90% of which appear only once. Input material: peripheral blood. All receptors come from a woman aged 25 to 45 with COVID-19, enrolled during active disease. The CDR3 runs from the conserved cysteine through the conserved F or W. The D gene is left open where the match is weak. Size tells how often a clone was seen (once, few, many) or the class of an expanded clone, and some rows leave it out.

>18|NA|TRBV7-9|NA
CASSKQGGDGNSNQPQHF
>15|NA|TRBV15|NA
CATSRDESATRGYTF
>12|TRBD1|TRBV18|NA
CASSSTGDEQYF
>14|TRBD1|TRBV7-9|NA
CASGSGTGAYEQYF
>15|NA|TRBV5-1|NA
CASSLSGGTEQPQHF
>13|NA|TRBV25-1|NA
CASSGSPTYEQYF
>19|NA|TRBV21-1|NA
CASSKVKMEGRVNQETQYF
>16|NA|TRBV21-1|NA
CASSPPFDDEEQPQHF
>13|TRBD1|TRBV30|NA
CAWSVDRVSEAFF
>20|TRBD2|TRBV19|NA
CASSTSGLAGGPSSYNEQFF
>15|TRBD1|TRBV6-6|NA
CASSYGTATDEKLFF
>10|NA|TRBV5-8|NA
CASSPREAFF
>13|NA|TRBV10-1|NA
CASSESQDYGYTF
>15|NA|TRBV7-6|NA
CASSLVAEENYEQYF
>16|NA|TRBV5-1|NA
CASSLAPGAGANVLTF
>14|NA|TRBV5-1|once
CASSLGQEPLRAFF
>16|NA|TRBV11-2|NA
CASSLDTPGLNTEAFF
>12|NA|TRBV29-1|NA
CSVVDGDYEQYF
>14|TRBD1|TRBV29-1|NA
CSVSNYRGAGELFF
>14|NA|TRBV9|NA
CASSQRGGRYEQYF
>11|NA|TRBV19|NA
CASSNLGELFF
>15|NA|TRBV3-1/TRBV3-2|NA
CASSQDGGLRDTQYF
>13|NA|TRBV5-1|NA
CASSFDRSRGYTF